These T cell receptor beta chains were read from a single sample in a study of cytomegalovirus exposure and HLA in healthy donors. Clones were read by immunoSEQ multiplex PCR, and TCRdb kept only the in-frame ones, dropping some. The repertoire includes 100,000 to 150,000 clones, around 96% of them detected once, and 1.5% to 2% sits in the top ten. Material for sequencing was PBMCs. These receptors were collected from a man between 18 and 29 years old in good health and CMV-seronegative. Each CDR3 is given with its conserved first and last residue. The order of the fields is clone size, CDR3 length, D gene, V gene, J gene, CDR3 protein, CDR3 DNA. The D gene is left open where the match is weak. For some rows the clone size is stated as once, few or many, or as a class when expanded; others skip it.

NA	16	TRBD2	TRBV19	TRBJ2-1	CASSIDASGRGQGQFF	TGTGCCAGTAGTATAGATGCTAGCGGGAGGGGACAGGGGCAGTTCTTC
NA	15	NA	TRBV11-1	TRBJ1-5	CASPRQIYSNQPQHF	TGTGCCAGCCCGAGACAGATTTATAGCAATCAGCCCCAGCATTTT
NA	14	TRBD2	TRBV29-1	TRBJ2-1	CSVDLSGRAGEQFF	TGCAGCGTTGACCTTAGCGGGAGAGCTGGTGAGCAGTTCTTC
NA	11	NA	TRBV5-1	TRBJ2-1	CASSLSDEQFF	TGCGCCAGCAGCTTGTCGGATGAGCAGTTCTTC
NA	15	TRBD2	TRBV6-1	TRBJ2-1	CASSVRAGDYNEQFF	TGTGCCAGCAGTGTCCGAGCGGGAGACTACAATGAGCAGTTCTTC
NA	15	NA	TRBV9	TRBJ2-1	CASSLDFLSYNEQFF	TGTGCCAGCAGCTTGGACTTTCTCTCCTACAATGAGCAGTTCTTC
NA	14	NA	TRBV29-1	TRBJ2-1	CSVEGVLGMYEQFF	TGCAGCGTTGAAGGCGTACTAGGAATGTATGAGCAGTTCTTC
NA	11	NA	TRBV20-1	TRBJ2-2	CSARLTGELFF	TGCAGTGCTAGACTCACCGGGGAGCTGTTTTTT
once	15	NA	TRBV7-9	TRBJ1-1	CASSLGWGENTEAFF	TGTGCCAGCAGCTTGGGGTGGGGGGAGAACACTGAAGCTTTCTTT
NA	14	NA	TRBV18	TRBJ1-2	CASSPPGREGGYTF	TGTGCCAGCTCACCACCCGGACGGGAGGGGGGCTACACCTTC
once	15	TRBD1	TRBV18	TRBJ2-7	CASSSLGTDLYEQYF	TGTGCCAGCTCATCCCTAGGGACAGACCTCTACGAGCAGTACTTC
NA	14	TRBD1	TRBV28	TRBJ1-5	CASRTGGIDQPQHF	TGTGCCAGCAGGACAGGGGGGATTGATCAGCCCCAGCATTTT
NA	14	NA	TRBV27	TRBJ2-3	CASSFSAGTDTQYF	TGTGCCAGCAGTTTTTCCGCGGGCACAGATACGCAGTATTTT
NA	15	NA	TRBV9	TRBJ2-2	CASLSKERTTGELFF	TGTGCCAGCCTCAGTAAGGAGCGGACCACCGGGGAGCTGTTTTTT
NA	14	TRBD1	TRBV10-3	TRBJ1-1	CAISRTGPNTEAFF	TGTGCCATCAGCCGGACAGGACCGAACACTGAAGCTTTCTTT
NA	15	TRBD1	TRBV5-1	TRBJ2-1	CASSWGGQGYNEQFF	TGCGCCAGCAGCTGGGGGGGACAGGGGTACAATGAGCAGTTCTTC
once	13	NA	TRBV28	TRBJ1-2	CAISREASYGYTF	TGTGCCATCTCCCGGGAGGCTTCCTATGGCTACACCTTC
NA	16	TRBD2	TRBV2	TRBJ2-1	CASSLAEWDSYNEQFF	TGTGCCAGCTCGCTAGCGGAGTGGGACTCCTACAATGAGCAGTTCTTC
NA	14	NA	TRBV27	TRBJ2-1	CASGAASSYNEQFF	TGTGCCAGCGGGGCGGCCTCGTCCTACAATGAGCAGTTCTTC
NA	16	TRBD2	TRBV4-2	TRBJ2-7	CASSTNSLASPLEQYF	TGTGCCAGCAGCACTAACTCACTAGCGTCCCCCCTCGAGCAGTACTTC
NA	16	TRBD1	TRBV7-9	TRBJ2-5	CASSPRQGAGKETQYF	TGTGCCAGCAGCCCTCGACAGGGGGCAGGCAAAGAGACCCAGTACTTC
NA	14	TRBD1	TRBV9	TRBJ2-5	CASSSGQGRETQYF	TGTGCCAGCAGCTCAGGACAGGGGCGAGAGACCCAGTACTTC
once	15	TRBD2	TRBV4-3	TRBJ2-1	CASSPRTSGLNEQFF	TGCGCCAGCAGCCCCCGGACTAGCGGGCTGAATGAGCAGTTCTTC
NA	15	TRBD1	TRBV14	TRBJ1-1	CASSQDLARDREAFF	TGTGCCAGCAGCCAAGATCTAGCGAGGGACAGGGAAGCTTTCTTT
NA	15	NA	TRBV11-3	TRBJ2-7	CASSGAESAHYEQYF	TGTGCCAGCAGTGGGGCCGAGAGCGCTCACTACGAGCAGTACTTC
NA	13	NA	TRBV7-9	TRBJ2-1	CASISGLYNEQFF	TGTGCCAGCATTTCCGGACTCTACAATGAGCAGTTCTTC
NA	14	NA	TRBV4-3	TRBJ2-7	CASSQDRRGLEQYF	TGCGCCAGCAGCCAAGATAGGCGGGGCCTCGAGCAGTACTTC
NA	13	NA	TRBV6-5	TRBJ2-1	CASRGGSWHEQFF	TGTGCCAGCAGAGGAGGGAGCTGGCATGAGCAGTTCTTC
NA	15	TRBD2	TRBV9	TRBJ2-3	CASTHSSGITDTQYF	TGTGCCAGCACCCACTCTAGCGGGATCACAGATACGCAGTATTTT
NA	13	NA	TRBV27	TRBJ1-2	CASSFDPGYGYTF	TGTGCCAGCAGTTTCGATCCGGGCTATGGCTACACCTTC
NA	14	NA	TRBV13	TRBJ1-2	CASSLGNRERGYTF	TGTGCCAGCAGCTTAGGAAACAGGGAACGTGGCTACACCTTC
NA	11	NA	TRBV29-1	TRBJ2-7	CSVGGSYEQYF	TGCAGCGTTGGTGGCAGCTACGAGCAGTACTTC
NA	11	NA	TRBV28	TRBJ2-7	CASSLRYEQYF	TGTGCCAGCAGTCTTCGCTACGAGCAGTACTTC
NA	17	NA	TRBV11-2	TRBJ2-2	CASRSLTGPRGTGELFF	TGTGCCAGCAGATCTCTGACAGGACCCCGGGGAACCGGGGAGCTGTTTTTT
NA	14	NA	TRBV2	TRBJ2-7	CASSYPLGAGEQYF	TGTGCCAGCAGTTATCCCTTGGGGGCGGGCGAGCAGTACTTC
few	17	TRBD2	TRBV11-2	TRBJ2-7	CASSSRLAGTPRNEQYF	TGTGCCAGCAGTTCCAGACTAGCGGGGACCCCCCGGAACGAGCAGTACTTC
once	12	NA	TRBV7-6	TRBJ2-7	CASSLTPYEQYF	TGTGCCAGCAGCCTAACCCCCTACGAGCAGTACTTC
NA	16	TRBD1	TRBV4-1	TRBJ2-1	CASSHQPGQGSNEQFF	TGCGCCAGCAGCCACCAACCGGGACAGGGATCCAATGAGCAGTTCTTC
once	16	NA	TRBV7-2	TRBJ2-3	CASSPTGKAVTDTQYF	TGTGCCAGCAGCCCTACAGGGAAGGCAGTAACAGATACGCAGTATTTT
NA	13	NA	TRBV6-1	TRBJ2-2	CASTSGVTGELFF	TGTGCCAGCACATCAGGGGTAACCGGGGAGCTGTTTTTT
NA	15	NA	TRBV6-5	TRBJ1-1	CASSYTDSMNTEAFF	TGTGCCAGCAGTTACACGGACAGCATGAACACTGAAGCTTTCTTT
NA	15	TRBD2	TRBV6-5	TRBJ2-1	CASSRLAGGPNEQFF	TGTGCCAGCAGTAGACTAGCGGGAGGGCCCAATGAGCAGTTCTTC
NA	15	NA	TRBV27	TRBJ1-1	CASSLWTAMNTEAFF	TGTGCCAGCAGCCTATGGACAGCTATGAACACTGAAGCTTTCTTT
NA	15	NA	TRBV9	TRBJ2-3	CASSIGILSTDTQYF	TGTGCCAGCAGCATCGGCATACTAAGCACAGATACGCAGTATTTT
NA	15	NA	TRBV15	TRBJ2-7	CATSNRPELSYEQYF	TGTGCCACCAGCAACAGACCCGAGCTCTCCTACGAGCAGTACTTC
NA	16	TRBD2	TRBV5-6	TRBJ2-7	CASSSPGLADLYEQYF	TGTGCCAGCAGCTCACCCGGACTAGCGGACTTGTACGAGCAGTACTTC
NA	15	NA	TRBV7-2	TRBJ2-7	CASSLEIRVNYEQYF	TGTGCCAGCAGCTTAGAAATTAGAGTAAACTACGAGCAGTACTTC
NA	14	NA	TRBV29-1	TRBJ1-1	CSVNSAEGDTEAFF	TGCAGCGTGAACTCGGCCGAGGGAGACACTGAAGCTTTCTTT
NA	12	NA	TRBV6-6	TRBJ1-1	CASSDHSTEAFF	TGTGCCAGCAGTGACCACAGCACTGAAGCTTTCTTT
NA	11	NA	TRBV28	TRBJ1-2	CASSSNEGYTF	TGTGCCAGCAGCTCCAACGAGGGCTACACCTTC
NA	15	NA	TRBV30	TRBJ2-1	CAWSEEAESYNEQFF	TGTGCCTGGAGTGAAGAGGCGGAGAGCTACAATGAGCAGTTCTTC
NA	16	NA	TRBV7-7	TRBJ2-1	CASSLGWAGSYNEQFF	TGTGCCAGCAGCCTTGGTTGGGCGGGTTCCTACAATGAGCAGTTCTTC
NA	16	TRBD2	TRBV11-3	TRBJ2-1	CASSLDGTSGHNEQFF	TGTGCCAGCAGCTTAGACGGGACTAGCGGCCACAATGAGCAGTTCTTC
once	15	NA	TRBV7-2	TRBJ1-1	CASSLEPRGETEAFF	TGTGCCAGCAGCTTAGAACCCCGAGGTGAGACTGAAGCTTTCTTT
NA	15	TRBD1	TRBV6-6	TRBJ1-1	CASSYSQGARDEAFF	TGTGCCAGCAGTTACTCACAGGGGGCGCGGGATGAAGCTTTCTTT
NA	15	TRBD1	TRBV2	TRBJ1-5	CASSMGQGSNQPQHF	TGTGCCAGCAGTATGGGACAGGGTAGCAATCAGCCCCAGCATTTT
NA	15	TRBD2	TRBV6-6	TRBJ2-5	CASSLAGETRGTQYF	TGTGCCAGCAGTTTAGCGGGAGAGACACGTGGGACCCAGTACTTC
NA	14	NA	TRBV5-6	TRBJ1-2	CASSPFQGGYGYTF	TGTGCCAGCAGCCCGTTTCAGGGAGGCTATGGCTACACCTTC
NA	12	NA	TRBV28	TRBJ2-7	CASSTDIYEQYF	TGTGCCAGCAGTACGGACATTTACGAGCAGTACTTC